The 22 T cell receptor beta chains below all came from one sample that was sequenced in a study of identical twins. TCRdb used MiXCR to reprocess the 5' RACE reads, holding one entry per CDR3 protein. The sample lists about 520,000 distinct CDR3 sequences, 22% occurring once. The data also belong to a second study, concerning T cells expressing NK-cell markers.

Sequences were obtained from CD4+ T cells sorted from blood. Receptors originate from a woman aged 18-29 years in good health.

CDR3: CASSVTTGLNSPLHF. DNA for the CDR3: TGTGCCAGCAGCGTCACAACAGGGTTAAATTCACCCCTCCACTTT. The chain links TRBV9 to TRBJ1-6, with D maybe TRBD1 (6 bases). CDR1 SGDLS and CDR2 YYNGEE come from the germline V gene. V was clipped by 2 bases and J by 7 bases, with 13 bases between them. The CDR3 extends over 15 amino acids.

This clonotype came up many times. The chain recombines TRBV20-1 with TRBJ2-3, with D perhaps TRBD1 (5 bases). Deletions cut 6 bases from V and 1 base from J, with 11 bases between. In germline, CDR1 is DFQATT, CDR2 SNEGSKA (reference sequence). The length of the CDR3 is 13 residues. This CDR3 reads CSARLGGTDTQYF. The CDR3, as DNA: TGCAGTGCCCGTCTAGGGGGCACAGATACGCAGTATTTT.

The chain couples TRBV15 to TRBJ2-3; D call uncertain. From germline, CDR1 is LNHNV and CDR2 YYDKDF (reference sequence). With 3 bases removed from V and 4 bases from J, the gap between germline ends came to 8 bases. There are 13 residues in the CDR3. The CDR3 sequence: CATSSAPPDTQYF. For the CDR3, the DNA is TGTGCCACCAGCAGCGCCCCTCCAGATACGCAGTATTTT. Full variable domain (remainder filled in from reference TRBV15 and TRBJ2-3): DAMVIQNPRYQVTQFGKPVTLSCSQTLNHNVMYWYQQKSSQAPKLLFHYYDKDFNNEADTPDNFQSRRPNTSFCFLDIRSPGLGDTAMYLCATSSAPPDTQYFGPGTRLTVL.

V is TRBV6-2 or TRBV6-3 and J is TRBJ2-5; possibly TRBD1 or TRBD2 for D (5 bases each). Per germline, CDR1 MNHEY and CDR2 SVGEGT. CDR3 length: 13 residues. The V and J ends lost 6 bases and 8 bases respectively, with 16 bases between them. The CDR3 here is CASSADWGLTQYF. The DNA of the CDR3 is TGTGCCAGCAGCGCAGACTGGGGGTTAACCCAGTACTTC.

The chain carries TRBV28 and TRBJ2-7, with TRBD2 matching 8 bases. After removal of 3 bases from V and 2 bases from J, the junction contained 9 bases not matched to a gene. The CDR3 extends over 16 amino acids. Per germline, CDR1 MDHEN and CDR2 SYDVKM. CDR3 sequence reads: CASSFSLAGLTYEQYF. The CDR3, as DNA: TGTGCCAGCAGTTTTAGTCTAGCGGGTCTTACCTACGAGCAGTACTTC. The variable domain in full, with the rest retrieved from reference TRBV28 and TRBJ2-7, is DVKVTQSSRYLVKRTGEKVFLECVQDMDHENMFWYRQDPGLGLRLIYFSYDVKMKEKGDIPEGYSVSREKKERFSLILESASTNQTSMYLCASSFSLAGLTYEQYFGPGTRLTVT.

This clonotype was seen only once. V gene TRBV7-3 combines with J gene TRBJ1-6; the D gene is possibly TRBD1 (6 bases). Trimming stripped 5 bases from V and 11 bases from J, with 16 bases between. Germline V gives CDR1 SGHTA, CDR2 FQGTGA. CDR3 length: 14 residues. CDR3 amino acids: CASSRSRTDAPLHF. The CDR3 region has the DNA TGTGCCAGCAGCAGGTCCCGGACAGACGCACCCCTCCACTTT. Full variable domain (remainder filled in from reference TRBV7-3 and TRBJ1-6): GAGVSQTPSNKVTEKGKYVELRCDPISGHTALYWYRQSLGQGPEFLIYFQGTGAADDSGLPNDRFFAVRPEGSVSTLKIQRTERGDSAVYLCASSRSRTDAPLHFGNGTRLTVT.

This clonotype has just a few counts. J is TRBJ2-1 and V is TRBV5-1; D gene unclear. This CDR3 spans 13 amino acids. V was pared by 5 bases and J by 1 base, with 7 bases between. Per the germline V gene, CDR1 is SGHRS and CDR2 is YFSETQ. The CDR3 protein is CASRPESYNEQFF. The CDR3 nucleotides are TGCGCCAGCAGACCCGAGTCCTACAATGAGCAGTTCTTC.

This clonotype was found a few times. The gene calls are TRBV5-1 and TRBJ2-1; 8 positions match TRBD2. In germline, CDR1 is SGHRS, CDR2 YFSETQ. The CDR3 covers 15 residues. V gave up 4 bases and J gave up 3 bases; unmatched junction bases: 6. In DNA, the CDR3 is TGCGCCAGCAGCCGGGGGGGACCCAGCTACAATGAGCAGTTCTTC. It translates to CASSRGGPSYNEQFF.

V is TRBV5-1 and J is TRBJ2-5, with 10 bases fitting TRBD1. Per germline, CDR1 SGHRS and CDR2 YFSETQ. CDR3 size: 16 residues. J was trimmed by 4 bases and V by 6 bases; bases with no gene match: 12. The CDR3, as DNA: TGCGCCAGCACTCCGCGTGGGGACAGGGGCGGAGAGACCCAGTACTTC. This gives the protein CASTPRGDRGGETQYF.

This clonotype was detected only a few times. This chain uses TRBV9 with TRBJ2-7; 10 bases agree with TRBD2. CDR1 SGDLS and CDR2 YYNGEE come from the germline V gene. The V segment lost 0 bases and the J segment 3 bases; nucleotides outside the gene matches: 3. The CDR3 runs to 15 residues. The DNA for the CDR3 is TGTGCCAGCAGCGTAGAAGAGCGGGAGGGCTACGAGCAGTACTTC. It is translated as CASSVEEREGYEQYF.

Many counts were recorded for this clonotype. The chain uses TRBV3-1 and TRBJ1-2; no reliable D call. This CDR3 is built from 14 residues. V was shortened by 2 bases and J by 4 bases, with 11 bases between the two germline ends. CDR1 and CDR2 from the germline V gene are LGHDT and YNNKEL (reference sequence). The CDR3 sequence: CASSQQDKTYGYTF. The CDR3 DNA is TGTGCCAGCAGCCAACAAGACAAGACCTATGGCTACACCTTC.

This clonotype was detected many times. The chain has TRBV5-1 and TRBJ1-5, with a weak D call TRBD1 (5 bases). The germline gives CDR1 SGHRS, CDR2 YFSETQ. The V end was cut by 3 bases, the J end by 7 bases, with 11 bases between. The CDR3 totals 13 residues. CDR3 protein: CASSYEGPQPQHF. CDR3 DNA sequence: TGCGCCAGCAGCTATGAGGGACCGCAGCCCCAGCATTTT.

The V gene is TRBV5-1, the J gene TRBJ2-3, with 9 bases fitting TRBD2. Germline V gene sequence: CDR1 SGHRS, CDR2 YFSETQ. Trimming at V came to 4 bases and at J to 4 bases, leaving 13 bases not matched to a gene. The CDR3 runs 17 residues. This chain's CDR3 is CASSVTSSGKDADTQYF. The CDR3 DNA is TGCGCCAGCAGCGTCACCTCTAGCGGGAAGGATGCAGATACGCAGTATTTT.

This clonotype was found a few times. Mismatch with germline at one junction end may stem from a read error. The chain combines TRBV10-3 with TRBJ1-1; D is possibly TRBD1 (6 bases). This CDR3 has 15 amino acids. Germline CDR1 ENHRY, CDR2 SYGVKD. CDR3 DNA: TGTGCCACCAGTCCGGGCGGGGGCAAGAACACTGAAGCTTTCTTT. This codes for CATSPGGGKNTEAFF.

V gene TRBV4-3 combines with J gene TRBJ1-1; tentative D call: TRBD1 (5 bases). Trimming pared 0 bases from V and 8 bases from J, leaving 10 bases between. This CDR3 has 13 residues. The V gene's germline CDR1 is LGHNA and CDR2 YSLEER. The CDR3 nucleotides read TGCGCCAGCAGCCAAGATTGGTACAGGGAAGCTTTCTTT. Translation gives CASSQDWYREAFF.

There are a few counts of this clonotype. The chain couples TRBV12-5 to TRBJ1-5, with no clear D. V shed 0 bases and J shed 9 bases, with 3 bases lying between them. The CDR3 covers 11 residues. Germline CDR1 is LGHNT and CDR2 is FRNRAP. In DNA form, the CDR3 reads TGTGCTAGTGGTTTGGTCCTGCCCCAGCATTTT. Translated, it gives CASGLVLPQHF.

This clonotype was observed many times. CDR3 in DNA: TGCAGTGTCTTTTCGCGGAGACAGCTGAACACTGAAGCTTTCTTT. The encoded protein is CSVFSRRQLNTEAFF. The chain carries TRBV20-1 and TRBJ1-1; D is possibly TRBD1 (5 bases). V was pared by 7 bases and J by 0 bases, with 18 bases between. Germline V gene sequence: CDR1 DFQATT, CDR2 SNEGSKA (reference sequence). The length of the CDR3 is 15 residues.

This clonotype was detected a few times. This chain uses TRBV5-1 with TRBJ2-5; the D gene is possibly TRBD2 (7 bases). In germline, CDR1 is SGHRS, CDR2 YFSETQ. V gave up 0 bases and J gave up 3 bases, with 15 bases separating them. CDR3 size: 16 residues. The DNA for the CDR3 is TGCGCCAGCAGCTTGGGTCTTGGGGGGGCCAAAGAGACCCAGTACTTC. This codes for CASSLGLGGAKETQYF.

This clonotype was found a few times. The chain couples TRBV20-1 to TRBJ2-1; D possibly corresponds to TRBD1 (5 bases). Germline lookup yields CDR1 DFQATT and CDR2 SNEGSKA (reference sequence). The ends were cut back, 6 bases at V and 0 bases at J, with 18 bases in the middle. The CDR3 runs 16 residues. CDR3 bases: TGCAGTGCGCCCCGCCCCCAGGGAAGCTCCTACAATGAGCAGTTCTTC. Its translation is CSAPRPQGSSYNEQFF.

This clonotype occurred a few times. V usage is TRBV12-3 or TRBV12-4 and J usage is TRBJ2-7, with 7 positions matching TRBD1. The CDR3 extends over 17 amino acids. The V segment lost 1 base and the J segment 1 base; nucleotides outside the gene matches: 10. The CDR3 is CASSLVRGQGPSYEQYF. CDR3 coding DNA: TGTGCCAGCAGTTTAGTGAGGGGGCAGGGGCCGTCCTACGAGCAGTACTTC.

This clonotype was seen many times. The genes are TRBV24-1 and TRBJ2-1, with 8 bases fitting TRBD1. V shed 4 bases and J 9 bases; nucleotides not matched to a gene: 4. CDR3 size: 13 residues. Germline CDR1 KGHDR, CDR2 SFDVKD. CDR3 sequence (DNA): TGTGCCACCAGTGAGTATGACAGGGGTGAGCAGTTCTTC. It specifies CATSEYDRGEQFF.

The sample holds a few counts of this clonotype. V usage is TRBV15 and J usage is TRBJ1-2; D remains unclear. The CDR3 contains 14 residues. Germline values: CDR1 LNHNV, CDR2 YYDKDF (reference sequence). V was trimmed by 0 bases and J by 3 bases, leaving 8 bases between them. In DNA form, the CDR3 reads TGTGCCACCAGCAGAGATTCGGGATACTATGGCTACACCTTC. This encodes CATSRDSGYYGYTF.